The 12 T cell receptor beta chains in this list originate from one sample, sequenced in a study of beta chain features in type 1 diabetes. Since all of the isolated RNA was reverse transcribed, expressed TCRB transcripts were what got sequenced. Repertoires were generated with immunoSEQ multiplex PCR, while TCRdb's copy carries only in-frame clones and drops some. The sample gives 140,000 to 150,000 clones, around 50% of which show up once; 0.35% to 0.45% is in the top ten. Sequencing was carried out using Tregs from blood. These TCRs come from a man between 18 and 29 years old in good health.

This chain connects TRBV5-1 to TRBJ2-1; TRBD1 matches 9 bases. The junction had 8 bases not matched to a gene; V was cut back by 4 bases and J by 0 bases. Germline V gene lookup returns CDR1 SGHRS and CDR2 YFSETQ. This CDR3 is built from 17 residues. CDR3 sequence: CASSGKDRGLSYNEQFF. The CDR3 bases are TGCGCCAGCAGCGGTAAGGACAGGGGACTCTCCTACAATGAGCAGTTCTTC.

The V gene is TRBV19, the J gene TRBJ1-5; no firm D call. Trimming took 0 bases from V and 0 from J, leaving 12 bases between them. The CDR3 has 17 residues. Germline lookup yields CDR1 LNHDA and CDR2 SQIVND (reference sequence). The CDR3 here is CASSIDLFTYSNQPQHF. The CDR3 nucleotides read TGTGCCAGTAGTATAGATCTATTCACCTATAGCAATCAGCCCCAGCATTTT.

This chain uses TRBV11-1 with TRBJ2-7; 7 bases fit TRBD2. Trimming took 5 bases from V and 5 from J; bases not matched to a gene: 6. This CDR3 contains 13 residues. Looked up from germline, CDR1 is SGHAT and CDR2 is FQDESV (reference sequence). The CDR3 coding sequence is TGTGCCAGCAGCAACTGGGGGGGTAACGAGCAGTACTTC. This gives the protein CASSNWGGNEQYF.

Only a few counts were recorded for this clone. The chain employs TRBV19 and TRBJ1-5; D not resolved. The CDR3 runs 19 residues. The V end was cut by 1 base, the J end by 0 bases, with 19 bases between. Germline V lookup: CDR1 LNHDA, CDR2 SQIVND (reference sequence). The CDR3, as DNA: TGTGCCAGTAGTATAGGAAGACTCTCAGCGGTATATAGCAATCAGCCCCAGCATTTT. Translated, it gives CASSIGRLSAVYSNQPQHF.

The chain has TRBV9 and TRBJ2-3; TRBD2 might be the D (6 bases). The CDR3 spans 14 residues. Trimming removed 2 bases at V and 5 bases at J, with 12 bases between. Germline values: CDR1 SGDLS, CDR2 YYNGEE. The CDR3 region has the DNA TGTGCCAGCAGCGTGGGACTTTGGGGAGATACGCAGTATTTT. It yields the protein CASSVGLWGDTQYF.

The chain combines TRBV19 with TRBJ2-4; TRBD2 matches 8 bases. This CDR3 region has 16 residues. CDR1 and CDR2 (germline): LNHDA, SQIVND (reference sequence). With V trimmed by 1 base and J by 6 bases, 8 bases remained unmatched. The CDR3 DNA sequence: TGTGCCAGTAGTATAGCCCTTGGGCTAGCGGGAAACATTCAGTACTTC. Its translation: CASSIALGLAGNIQYF.

V usage is TRBV28 and J usage is TRBJ1-1, with 8 bases fitting TRBD1. Germline V lookup: CDR1 MDHEN, CDR2 SYDVKM. Trimming cost V 4 bases and J 5 bases; bases outside gene matches: 3. CDR3 length: 13 residues. In nucleotides, the CDR3 is TGTGCCAGCAGTTCCAACAGGGGGACTGAAGCTTTCTTT. Translated: CASSSNRGTEAFF.

V is TRBV30 and J is TRBJ1-2; tentatively, D is TRBD1 (5 bases). Germline V gives CDR1 GTSNPN, CDR2 SVGIG (reference sequence). The CDR3 totals 13 residues. The ends were cut back, 3 bases at V and 4 bases at J, with 12 bases in the middle. In DNA, the CDR3 is TGTGCCTGGAGCTTTGGGGGGTTCTATGGCTACACCTTC. Translation: CAWSFGGFYGYTF.

This chain joins TRBV28 and TRBJ2-3; no clear D gene. Deletions cut 6 bases from V and 2 bases from J, with 6 bases between. Germline V CDR1 and CDR2: MDHEN, SYDVKM. CDR3 length: 12 amino acids. CDR3 loop: CASSRSTDTQYF. For the CDR3, the DNA is TGTGCCAGCAGCAGGTCCACAGATACGCAGTATTTT.

This chain's CDR3 is CASNPRLGRESYEQYF. CDR3 coding DNA: TGTGCCAGTAACCCAAGACTGGGCCGGGAGTCCTACGAGCAGTACTTC. V usage is TRBV28 and J usage is TRBJ2-7; D may be TRBD2 (6 bases). In germline, CDR1 is MDHEN, CDR2 SYDVKM. Trimming took 9 bases from V and 1 from J, leaving 22 bases between them. The CDR3 is made up of 16 amino acids.

This clone was seen a single time. Written as DNA, the CDR3 is TGTGCCAGCAGCTTTGTCCAGGGGGCCTACGAGCAGTACTTC. It yields the protein CASSFVQGAYEQYF. This chain connects TRBV7-9 to TRBJ2-7; 7 bases match TRBD1. Per germline, CDR1 SEHNR and CDR2 FQNEAQ (reference sequence). Losses at the gene ends were 3 bases for V and 2 bases for J; bases not matched to a gene: 4. The length of the CDR3 is 14 residues. Full variable domain (missing parts from reference TRBV7-9 and TRBJ2-7): DTGVSQNPRHKITKRGQNVTFRCDPISEHNRLYWYRQTLGQGPEFLTYFQNEAQLEKSRLLSDRFSAERPKGSFSTLEIQRTEQGDSAMYLCASSFVQGAYEQYFGPGTRLTVT.

This clone was detected only a few times. The rearrangement uses TRBV5-6 and TRBJ1-2; maybe TRBD1 (5 bases). V was shortened by 0 bases and J by 4 bases, with 7 bases between the two germline ends. In germline, CDR1 is SGHDT, CDR2 YYEEEE. The CDR3 sequence is 13 residues long. CDR3 in DNA: TGTGCCAGCAGCTTGGACAGGACCTATGGCTACACCTTC. Protein: CASSLDRTYGYTF.